These T cell receptor beta chains were read from a single sample in a study of blood T cell repertoires in COVID-19. This table comes from immunoSEQ multiplex PCR, and its TCRdb copy is limited to in-frame clones, with some not included. The data contain about 230,000 clones, roughly nine tenths of them seen just once; the ten biggest clones take up almost 4%. The specimen sequenced was PBMCs or T cells enriched from blood (not recorded which). The receptors derive from a woman aged 25 to 39 with acute COVID-19. Each CDR3 is given without its conserved first and last residue. A D gene is named only where the DNA matches it firmly.

d_call	v_call	j_call	cdr3_aa
TRBD1	TRBV7-6	TRBJ1-2	ASSPNRTGGEGYT
TRBD2	TRBV9	TRBJ2-1	ASSPGTSGGLGQF
TRBD1	TRBV7-2	TRBJ1-5	ASSYGTGGNQPQH
TRBD1	TRBV19	TRBJ1-1	ASSTPNRGTEAF
.	TRBV9	TRBJ1-5	ASSPQGGQPQH
.	TRBV15	TRBJ2-7	ATSRSPDSYEQY
TRBD1	TRBV5-5	TRBJ2-5	ASSIPGQAFQETQY
.	TRBV28	TRBJ1-2	ASIQHGTNYGYT
.	TRBV7-3	TRBJ2-1	ASSLGGTYNEQF
.	TRBV28	TRBJ1-2	ASSLGSNYGYT
.	TRBV5-6	TRBJ1-2	ASSLAGGARYGYT
.	TRBV6-5	TRBJ1-6	ASSYSSGTGDRALH
.	TRBV7-9	TRBJ1-4	ASSLGDRTNEKLF
.	TRBV6-5	TRBJ1-3	ASRPTLLSGNTIY
TRBD1	TRBV5-6	TRBJ1-1	ASRQGPNTEAF
.	TRBV12-3/TRBV12-4	TRBJ1-1	ASSFQKNTEAF
.	TRBV3-1/TRBV3-2	TRBJ1-5	ASSQDPHRVPGQPQH
.	TRBV6-5	TRBJ2-2	ASRRDRYTGELF